The 3 T cell receptor beta chains in this list originate from one sample, sequenced in a study of blood T cell repertoires in COVID-19. The assay was immunoSEQ multiplex PCR, and TCRdb's table has in-frame clones only and misses some. The sample has about 160,000 clones, approximately 86% seen once. Sequenced input: peripheral blood. The receptors originated from a man older than 75 with COVID-19, enrolled during active disease.

This clone was counted between two and nine times. This sequence joins TRBV7-2 and TRBJ1-2, with D tentatively TRBD1 (6 bases). The germline V gene encodes CDR1 SGHTA and CDR2 FQGNSA. V was trimmed by 5 bases and J by 6 bases, leaving 13 bases between them. This CDR3 comprises 13 residues. The CDR3, as DNA: TGTGCCAGCAGCATACAGGGCGGAGATGGCTACACCTTC. Its translation: CASSIQGGDGYTF.

This chain uses TRBV4-2 with TRBJ1-5; D ambiguous. Looked up from germline, CDR1 is LGHNA and CDR2 is YNFKEQ. The CDR3 is 15 residues long. The V end lost 1 base, the J end lost 0 bases, and 7 bases lay between the germline ends. DNA for the CDR3: TGTGCCAGCAGCCAAGCTCTCTATAGCAATCAGCCCCAGCATTTT. It yields the protein CASSQALYSNQPQHF.

This clone has more than one count but fewer than ten. The chain links TRBV5-1 to TRBJ1-2; possibly TRBD1 for D (5 bases). The ends were cut back, 4 bases at V and 4 bases at J, with 14 bases in the middle. The germline V gene encodes CDR1 SGHRS and CDR2 YFSETQ. This CDR3 is built from 14 residues. CDR3 protein: CASSQGSVSYGYTF. The CDR3 nucleotides are TGCGCCAGCAGCCAGGGATCGGTCAGCTATGGCTACACCTTC.